The present T cell receptor (beta chain) was sequenced within a study of PD-L1 blockade in urothelial cancer. For the study at large: T cells were recovered from blood samples at a median of roughly 150,000.

Profiled with immunoSEQ multiplex PCR; TCRdb holds only in-frame clones, not every one. The sample has just under 65,000 clones, roughly four fifths seen once; the top ten hold 1.5% to 2%. Regarding time point: pretreatment peripheral blood. Germline-derived CDR1 and CDR2 are KGHSH and LQKENI. The CDR3 has 15 residues. V lost 3 bases and J lost 1; bases outside the gene matches: 1. The source was PBMCs, collected around atezolizumab (anti-PD-L1) treatment. This sequence originates from a man in his 70s with urothelial cancer. The chain employs TRBV18 and TRBJ1-2; 11 nucleotides line up with TRBD1. The CDR3 loop reads CASSPGQGVNYGYTF. CDR3 DNA: TGTGCCAGCTCACCGGGACAGGGGGTTAACTATGGCTACACCTTC.